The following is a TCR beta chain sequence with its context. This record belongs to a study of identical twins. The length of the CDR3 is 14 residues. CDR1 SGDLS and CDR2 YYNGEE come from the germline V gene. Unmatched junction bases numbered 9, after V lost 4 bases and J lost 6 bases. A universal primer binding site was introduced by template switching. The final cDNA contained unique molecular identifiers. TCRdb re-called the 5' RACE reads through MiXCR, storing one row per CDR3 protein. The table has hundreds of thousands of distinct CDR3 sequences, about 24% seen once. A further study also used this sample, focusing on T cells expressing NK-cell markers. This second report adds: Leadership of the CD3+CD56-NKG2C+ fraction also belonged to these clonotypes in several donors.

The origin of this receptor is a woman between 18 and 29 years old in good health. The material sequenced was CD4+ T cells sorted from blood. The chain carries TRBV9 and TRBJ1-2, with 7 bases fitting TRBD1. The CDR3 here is CASSFQGGLDGYTF. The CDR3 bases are TGTGCCAGCAGCTTCCAGGGGGGACTGGATGGCTACACCTTC. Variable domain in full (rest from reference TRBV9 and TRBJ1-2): DSGVTQTPKHLITATGQRVTLRCSPRSGDLSVYWYQQSLDQGLQFLIQYYNGEERAKGNILERFSAQQFPDLHSELNLSSLELGDSALYFCASSFQGGLDGYTFGSGTRLTVV.